This TCR beta chain was identified in a study of blood T cell repertoires in COVID-19. Profiling relied on immunoSEQ multiplex PCR, and the TCRdb table lists in-frame clones only, not all of them. The sample records over 120,000 clones, 87% being singletons. Per germline, CDR1 SGDLS and CDR2 YYNGEE. The CDR3 has 16 residues. Trimming took 1 base from V and 1 from J; bases not matched to a gene: 7. The V call is TRBV9, the J call TRBJ1-1; 7 bases agree with TRBD1. What was sequenced was PBMCs or T cells enriched from blood (not recorded which). This clonotype was sampled from a man in his 60s who had recovered from COVID-19. The CDR3 region is CASSVMPQGENTEAFF. In DNA form, the CDR3 reads TGTGCCAGCAGCGTAATGCCCCAGGGGGAGAACACTGAAGCTTTCTTT.